The T cell receptor (beta chain) described here comes from a study of CD8 T cells in ankylosing spondylitis (TCRdb year 2017). The study in broad terms: The study profiled T cell receptor beta repertoires in healthy donors and ankylosing spondylitis patients to find disease-linked TCR variants. The whole study cohort included about a hundred healthy donors and 25 or so ankylosing spondylitis patients. Samples of peripheral blood were taken, and for ankylosing spondylitis patients, synovial fluid was collected as well.

At least ten counts were recorded for this clonotype. The clone's antigen remains unknown. Base quality data are lacking; no much larger clone is found one base away. Sequencing took place on an Illumina HiSeq 2500. Quantitative 5'-RACE with molecular barcodes was used to prepare TCR beta libraries. Processing in the source paper ran as follows. Disease-linked TCR variants were identified with a new computational method built on a probabilistic model of VDJ rearrangement. Using fastp trimming at Q25 and MiXCR clonotype assembly, TCRdb reanalyzed the public sequencing data and kept in-frame beta chains. Each entry merges the rows of one CDR3 protein and shows their most common DNA and genes. These V and J calls originate from TCRdb's pipeline instead of the authors' own analysis. This sample gives fewer than 550,000 distinct CDR3 sequences in total; approximately 5.3% of them show up just once. The ten largest account for roughly 3.5% of the sample.

Paper-wide results and their limitations: A TCR beta motif of about 8 highly homologous amino acid variants appeared characteristic of blood from ankylosing spondylitis patients. The disease-linked clones showed a CD8+ phenotype and occurred at relatively low frequencies in peripheral blood. Significant enrichment of the disease-linked clones was reported in matched synovial fluid samples from ankylosing spondylitis patients. Some TCR beta motif variants had previously been reported in synovial fluid and blood of reactive arthritis patients, which suggested common disease-initiation mechanisms.

Reading the germline V gene gives CDR1 SQVTM and CDR2 ANQGSEA. Trimming accounts for 0 bases at V and 5 bases at J, while the number of junction bases matched to no gene is 13. Taken from cysteine to phenylalanine, the CDR3 has 16 residues. CDR3 DNA only is kept here, 48 bases in frame from base 1. Sequencing was performed on blood, either unsorted or a sorted T cell fraction (not recorded which). The sequence was obtained from a male donor with ankylosing spondylitis. Recombination connected TRBV29-1 to TRBJ2-7, with 7 bases in between that match TRBD2. CDR3 loop: CSVEDPWEGVGDEQYF. The DNA sequence is TGCAGCGTTGAAGACCCCTGGGAGGGTGTGGGAGACGAGCAGTACTTC.